Reported below is one T cell receptor (beta chain). In blood CD8+ and CD4+ T cells, TCR beta underwent sequencing. The data belong to a study of CD8 T cells in Susac syndrome. Study overall: Each patient with Susac syndrome, at the time of blood draw, was therapy-naive, on corticosteroids, or on intravenous immunoglobulin alone.

Germline V gene data show CDR1 as LNHDA and CDR2 as SQIVND (reference sequence). This CDR3 is 14 amino acids long. J gave up 8 bases and V 3 bases, and 7 bases lay outside the gene matches. RNA, at roughly 0.45 to 1 ug, was reverse transcribed with random hexamers. Coverage of TCR beta CDR3 amplification by immunoSEQ multiplex PCR extended to 54 Vbeta and 13 Jbeta. TCRdb re-derived calls from the immunoSEQ multiplex PCR reads in MiXCR, one entry per CDR3 protein. Among some 99,000 distinct CDR3 sequences, around 94% were seen once, and the ten largest hold roughly 0.3%. The sequenced material came from CD4+ T cells from PBMCs. The chain has TRBV19 and TRBJ2-4; TRBD1 aligns across 7 bases. This clonotype was sampled from a human donor with Susac syndrome. Here the CDR3 reads CASSISQGVHIQYF. The CDR3 coding sequence is TGTGCCAGTAGTATCAGCCAGGGGGTACACATTCAGTACTTC.